This T cell receptor (beta chain) was profiled in a study of cytomegalovirus exposure and HLA in healthy donors. Regarding the study as a whole: Accounts indicate the classifier identified cytomegalovirus status with strong specificity and sensitivity. Association of some 18,000 TCR beta sequences with HLA alleles was found at 0.05 false discovery rate in a later analysis. CMV serostatus stood as the only immune exposure information on hand. In most subjects, TCR beta sequences reportedly gave accurate predictions of HLA-A and HLA-B alleles.

The PCR ran on 60 Vbeta and 13 Jbeta primers. Libraries were prepared by immunoSEQ multiplex PCR; TCRdb keeps only in-frame clonotypes and omits some of them. Counted here are 150,000 to 200,000 clones, 68% occurring once; the ten biggest clones make up about 1.3%. From germline, CDR1 is MNHEY and CDR2 SVGAGI. Trimming cost V 4 bases and J 8 bases; bases outside gene matches: 1. The CDR3 runs 12 residues. Comments on this clone: Its matching antigen is unknown.

The chain combines TRBV6-5 with TRBJ1-4; 7 bases align to TRBD1. The sample consisted of PBMCs. This TCR came from a man aged 45-65 years in good health and CMV-seronegative. The CDR3 reads CASSLTGEKLFF. The CDR3 DNA follows: TGTGCCAGCAGTTTGACAGGGGAAAAACTGTTTTTT.